This TCR beta chain came from a study of control samples from healthy donors and cancer patients. Assay used: immunoSEQ multiplex PCR; TCRdb lists only in-frame clones, some missing. In all, the sample yields roughly 200,000 clones. What was sequenced was blood. The clonotype originates from a woman aged 25-40 years in good health.

The CDR3 nucleotides are TGTGCCAGCAGCCCGTGGAGGGAGAACACTGAAGCTTTCTTT. Translation gives CASSPWRENTEAFF. The V call is TRBV4-2, the J call TRBJ1-1; no reliable D call. CDR3 size: 14 residues. V was pared by 4 bases and J by 1 base, with 10 bases between. Germline assignment: CDR1 LGHNA and CDR2 YNFKEQ.